Below are 23 T cell receptor beta chains sequenced from a single sample in a study of shared clonotypes between healthy human individuals. Libraries were prepared by immunoSEQ multiplex PCR; TCRdb keeps only in-frame clonotypes and omits some of them. The sample includes about 2.4 million clones, 93% seen only once; the top ten take 0.36%. Input material: naive CD4+ T cells from PBMCs. Subset: CD45RA+ positively selected. These receptors originate from a man aged 18-30 years in good health. Some clones in this sample may be carry-over from other donors' samples.

The chain has TRBV28 and TRBJ1-3; D is possibly TRBD1 (6 bases). V lost 3 bases to trimming and J lost 3 bases, with 24 bases between them. In germline, CDR1 is MDHEN, CDR2 SYDVKM. This CDR3 is built from 19 residues. Written as DNA, the CDR3 is TGTGCCAGCAGTTTTATTGGGGGCGGGTCGGTTGGTCGTGGAAACACCATATATTTT. Translating gives CASSFIGGGSVGRGNTIYF.

The CDR3 sequence is CASSSSGEVKAFF. CDR3 sequence (DNA): TGTGCCAGCTCCTCCTCGGGGGAGGTTAAAGCTTTCTTT. The chain recombines TRBV18 with TRBJ1-1, with a tentative D call TRBD1 (5 bases). The germline gives CDR1 KGHSH, CDR2 LQKENI. The CDR3 has 13 amino acids. The ends were cut back, 6 bases at V and 9 bases at J, with 17 bases in the middle. Using reference TRBV18 and TRBJ1-1 for the parts outside the CDR3, the full variable domain is NAGVMQNPRHLVRRRGQEARLRCSPMKGHSHVYWYRQLPEEGLKFMVYLQKENIIDESGMPKERFSAEFPKEGPSILRIQQVVRGDSAAYFCASSSSGEVKAFFGQGTRLTVV.

This rearrangement joins TRBV5-1 to TRBJ1-5; maybe TRBD1 (6 bases). Deletions cut 4 bases from V and 5 bases from J, with 13 bases between. The CDR3 consists of 14 residues. Germline CDR1 reads SGHRS; CDR2 reads YFSETQ. The CDR3 protein is CASSAGAGHQPQHF. In DNA form, the CDR3 reads TGCGCCAGCAGCGCGGGGGCTGGTCATCAGCCCCAGCATTTT.

The chain carries TRBV19 and TRBJ1-1; D possibly corresponds to TRBD1 (6 bases). Germline lookup yields CDR1 LNHDA and CDR2 SQIVND (reference sequence). The CDR3 totals 14 residues. Trimming took 1 base from V and 8 from J, leaving 14 bases between them. Written as DNA, the CDR3 is TGTGCCAGTAGTATAGTGGACAGTGGTCCGGAAGCTTTCTTT. This sequence encodes CASSIVDSGPEAFF.

The chain joins TRBV2 to TRBJ2-5; TRBD2 matches 8 bases. Germline values: CDR1 SNHLY, CDR2 FYNNEI. V lost 8 bases to trimming and J lost 5 bases; unmatched junction nucleotides: 7. CDR3 size: 13 residues. The CDR3 bases are TGTGCCAGCTGTGGGACGGGAGGGGAGACCCAGTACTTC. As protein: CASCGTGGETQYF.

A single count supports this clone. J is TRBJ2-5 and V is TRBV19, with D unresolved. CDR1 is LNHDA, CDR2 SQIVND, per germline (reference sequence). The CDR3 consists of 13 residues. The V end was cut by 3 bases, the J end by 4 bases, with 9 bases between. CDR3 in amino acids: CASSIVAGETQYF. CDR3 nucleotides: TGTGCCAGTAGTATTGTCGCCGGAGAGACCCAGTACTTC.

The chain is built from TRBV5-5 and TRBJ1-5; no definite D call. CDR3 length: 13 residues. Germline V lookup: CDR1 SGHKS, CDR2 YYEKEE (reference sequence). V was clipped by 4 bases and J by 5 bases, with 10 bases between them. CDR3 coding DNA: TGTGCCAGCAGCGGCCAAGGTGATCAGCCCCAGCATTTT. Translating it yields CASSGQGDQPQHF.

This chain joins TRBV27 and TRBJ2-1, with 8 nucleotides matching TRBD1. The V and J ends lost 3 bases and 5 bases, in that order; junction bases with no gene match: 6. Per germline, CDR1 MNHEY and CDR2 SMNVEV (reference sequence). The CDR3 totals 15 residues. In DNA form, the CDR3 reads TGTGCCAGCAGTTTTCCAGGGGGCGCAAACAATGAGCAGTTCTTC. Its translation: CASSFPGGANNEQFF.

The chain is built from TRBV15 and TRBJ2-5, with D perhaps being TRBD1 or TRBD2 (5 bases each). Trimming shortened V by 2 bases and J by 5 bases, and 15 bases separated the two germline ends. CDR3 length: 15 amino acids. Germline V CDR1 and CDR2: LNHNV, YYDKDF (reference sequence). DNA of the CDR3: TGTGCCACCAGCAGACAAGAGGGGATGGTGGAGACCCAGTACTTC. It is translated as CATSRQEGMVETQYF.

This rearrangement joins TRBV4-2 to TRBJ2-7; D is possibly TRBD2 (6 bases). The V gene's germline CDR1 is LGHNA and CDR2 YNFKEQ. The CDR3 has 14 amino acids. V shed 1 base and J shed 6 bases, with 13 bases lying between them. CDR3 DNA: TGTGCCAGCAGCCAAGCCGACGGGAGAGGCGAGCAGTACTTC. Its translation is CASSQADGRGEQYF.

V usage is TRBV27 and J usage is TRBJ2-7, with 8 positions matching TRBD1. With 4 bases clipped from V and 2 bases from J, the junction kept 10 bases outside the gene matches. Germline CDR1 and CDR2: MNHEY and SMNVEV (reference sequence). The CDR3 totals 16 residues. CDR3 region: CASSWATGEYPYEQYF. The CDR3 nucleotides read TGTGCCAGCAGTTGGGCGACAGGGGAGTACCCCTACGAGCAGTACTTC.

V gene TRBV30 combines with J gene TRBJ2-1; 10 positions match TRBD2. V lost 2 bases and J lost 8; bases outside the gene matches: 9. The CDR3 totals 15 residues. Germline values: CDR1 GTSNPN, CDR2 SVGIG (reference sequence). DNA for the CDR3: TGTGCCTGGAGTCCTCCAAGCGGGAGGGCCCATGAGCAGTTCTTC. Its protein product is CAWSPPSGRAHEQFF.

Details on this clone: In the same sample, other DNA sequences code for this CDR3. The chain combines TRBV18 with TRBJ2-7; 8 bases are a match to TRBD1. Trimming cost V 6 bases and J 0 bases; bases outside gene matches: 4. Germline CDR1 is KGHSH and CDR2 is LQKENI. The CDR3 has 14 residues. The CDR3 protein is CASSRGTGSYEQYF. The CDR3 coding sequence is TGTGCCAGCTCGCGTGGGACAGGCTCCTACGAGCAGTACTTC.

The chain employs TRBV11-2 and TRBJ2-5, with TRBD1 identical over 7 bases. Germline V CDR1 and CDR2: SGHAT, FQNNGV. This CDR3 region has 14 residues. The V segment lost 4 bases and the J segment 6 bases; nucleotides outside the gene matches: 8. This chain's CDR3 is CASSYVTGRQTQYF. CDR3 nucleotides: TGTGCCAGCAGCTATGTGACAGGGAGACAGACCCAGTACTTC.

The chain employs TRBV11-2 and TRBJ1-1, with TRBD1 matching over 7 bases. This CDR3 spans 14 amino acids. The germline V gene encodes CDR1 SGHAT and CDR2 FQNNGV. Trimming at V came to 4 bases and at J to 1 base, leaving 3 bases not matched to a gene. CDR3 DNA sequence: TGTGCCAGCAGCTCGCCAGGGGGGAACACTGAAGCTTTCTTT. This translates into CASSSPGGNTEAFF.

The J gene is TRBJ2-3, the V gene TRBV19, with 8 bases that match TRBD2. V was clipped by 3 bases and J by 2 bases; unmatched bases: 4. Per germline, CDR1 LNHDA and CDR2 SQIVND (reference sequence). This CDR3 comprises 15 residues. The CDR3 DNA is TGTGCCAGTAGTATGCGAGCGGGGGACACAGATACGCAGTATTTT. This gives the protein CASSMRAGDTDTQYF.

The chain has TRBV5-8 and TRBJ1-5; maybe TRBD1 (5 bases). Trimming shortened V by 1 base and J by 1 base, and 12 bases separated the two germline ends. The CDR3 contains 16 residues. Germline lookup yields CDR1 SGHTS and CDR2 YDEGEE. The CDR3 loop is CASSLQWGRSNQPQHF. The CDR3 region has the DNA TGTGCCAGCAGCTTGCAGTGGGGACGAAGCAATCAGCCCCAGCATTTT.

The chain links TRBV28 to TRBJ2-3; D remains ambiguous. V lost 8 bases and J 4 bases, leaving 13 bases between the germline ends. The germline V gene has CDR1 MDHEN and CDR2 SYDVKM. The CDR3 loop spans 13 amino acids. CDR3 amino acids: CASSLRRADTQYF. CDR3 DNA sequence: TGTGCCAGCTCCCTTCGTCGTGCAGATACGCAGTATTTT.

A single count supports this clone. DNA for the CDR3: TGTGCCAGCAGGGAGGGAGGGGGCTATGGCTACACCTTC. Encoded protein: CASREGGGYGYTF. The chain links TRBV9 to TRBJ1-2; D perhaps matches TRBD1 (6 bases). The CDR3 is 13 amino acids. Germline-derived CDR1 and CDR2 are SGDLS and YYNGEE. Trimming left V 5 bases short and J 4 bases short, with 12 bases between.

The chain uses TRBV29-1 and TRBJ1-1; D is unresolved. Deletions cut 4 bases from V and 0 bases from J, with 9 bases between. There are 13 residues in the CDR3. CDR1 and CDR2 from the germline V gene are SQVTM and ANQGSEA. This chain's CDR3 is CSVAYLLNTEAFF. CDR3 nucleotide sequence: TGCAGCGTTGCTTATCTCTTGAACACTGAAGCTTTCTTT. The complete variable domain, with remaining parts taken from reference TRBV29-1 and TRBJ1-1, reads SAVISQKPSRDICQRGTSLTIQCQVDSQVTMMFWYRQQPGQSLTLIATANQGSEATYESGFVIDKFPISRPNLTFSTLTVSNMSPEDSSIYLCSVAYLLNTEAFFGQGTRLTVV.

This clone was seen once. The CDR3 region has the DNA TGTGCTAGTGGCGGACAACTGCCCGGGGAGCTGTTTTTT. Translation gives CASGGQLPGELFF. This chain links TRBV12-5 with TRBJ2-2; tentative D call: TRBD1 (5 bases). The germline CDR1 and CDR2 sequences are LGHNT and FRNRAP. V was trimmed by 6 bases and J by 6 bases, leaving 11 bases between them. This CDR3 is built from 13 residues.

This clone turned up a few times. Other DNA variants within this sample encode the same CDR3. The V and J genes are TRBV5-4 and TRBJ1-1; D is ambiguous. Germline V gene data show CDR1 as SGHNT and CDR2 as YYREEE (reference sequence). This CDR3 contains 14 residues. Trimming stripped 0 bases from V and 4 bases from J, with 10 bases between. CDR3 nucleotide sequence: TGTGCCAGCAGCTTGGTCGGAGGGAGCACTGAAGCTTTCTTT. Its protein is CASSLVGGSTEAFF.

The V gene is TRBV28, the J gene TRBJ2-3, with D maybe TRBD2 (6 bases). In germline, CDR1 is MDHEN, CDR2 SYDVKM. The CDR3 is made up of 13 amino acids. Trimming cost V 8 bases and J 3 bases, with 12 bases left between them. This CDR3 reads CASASVGTDTQYF. CDR3 nucleotides: TGTGCCAGCGCTAGCGTTGGGACAGATACGCAGTATTTT.